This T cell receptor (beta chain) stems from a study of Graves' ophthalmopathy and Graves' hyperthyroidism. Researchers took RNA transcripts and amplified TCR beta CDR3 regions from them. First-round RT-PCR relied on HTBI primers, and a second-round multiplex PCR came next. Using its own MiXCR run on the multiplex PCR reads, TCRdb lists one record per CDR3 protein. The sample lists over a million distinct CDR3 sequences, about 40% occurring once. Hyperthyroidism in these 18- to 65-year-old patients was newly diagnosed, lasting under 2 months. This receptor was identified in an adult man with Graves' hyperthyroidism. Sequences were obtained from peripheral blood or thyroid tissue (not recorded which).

CDR3 nucleotides: TGTGCCTGGAGGGGACCTGGTTCTACTGAAGCTTTCTTT. It is translated as CAWRGPGSTEAFF. The chain has TRBV30 and TRBJ1-1; possible D gene TRBD1, 5 bases. V lost 3 bases and J 5 bases, leaving 13 bases between the germline ends. This CDR3 spans 13 amino acids. Germline CDR1 and CDR2: GTSNPN and SVGIG (reference sequence).